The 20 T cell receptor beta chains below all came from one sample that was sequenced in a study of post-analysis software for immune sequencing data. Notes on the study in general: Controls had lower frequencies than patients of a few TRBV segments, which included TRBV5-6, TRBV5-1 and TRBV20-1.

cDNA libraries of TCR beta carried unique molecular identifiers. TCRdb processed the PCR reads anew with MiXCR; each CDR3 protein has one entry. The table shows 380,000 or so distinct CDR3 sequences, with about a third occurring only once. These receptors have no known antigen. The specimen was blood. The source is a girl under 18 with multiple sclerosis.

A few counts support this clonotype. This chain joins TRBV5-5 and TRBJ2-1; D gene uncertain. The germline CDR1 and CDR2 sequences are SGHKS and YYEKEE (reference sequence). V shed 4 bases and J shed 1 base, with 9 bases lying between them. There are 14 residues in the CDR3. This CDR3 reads CASSPDRSYNEQFF. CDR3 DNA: TGTGCCAGCAGCCCCGACCGGTCCTACAATGAGCAGTTCTTC.

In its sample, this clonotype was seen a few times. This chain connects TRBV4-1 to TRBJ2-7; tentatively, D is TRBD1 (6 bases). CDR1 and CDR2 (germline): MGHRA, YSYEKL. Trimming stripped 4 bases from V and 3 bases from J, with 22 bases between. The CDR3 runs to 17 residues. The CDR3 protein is CASSPYFREPRGYEQYF. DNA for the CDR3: TGCGCCAGCAGCCCGTATTTCCGAGAACCCAGGGGCTACGAGCAGTACTTC.

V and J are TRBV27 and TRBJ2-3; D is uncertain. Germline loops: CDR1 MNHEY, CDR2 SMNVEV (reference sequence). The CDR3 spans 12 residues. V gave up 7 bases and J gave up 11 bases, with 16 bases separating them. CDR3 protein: CASTSRRSRQYF. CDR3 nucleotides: TGTGCCAGCACCTCCCGGCGGTCGAGGCAGTATTTT.

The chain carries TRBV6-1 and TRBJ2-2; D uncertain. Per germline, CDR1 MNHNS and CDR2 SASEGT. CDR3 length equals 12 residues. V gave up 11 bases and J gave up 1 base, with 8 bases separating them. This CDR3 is CAGTGNTGELFF. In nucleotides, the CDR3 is TGTGCCGGCACTGGGAACACCGGGGAGCTGTTTTTT.

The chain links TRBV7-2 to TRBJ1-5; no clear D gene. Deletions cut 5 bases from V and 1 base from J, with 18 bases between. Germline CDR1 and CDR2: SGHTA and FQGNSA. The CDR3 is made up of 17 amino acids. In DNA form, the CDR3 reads TGTGCCAGCAGCCACGACTATGGACCCTTAAGCAATCAGCCCCAGCATTTT. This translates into CASSHDYGPLSNQPQHF. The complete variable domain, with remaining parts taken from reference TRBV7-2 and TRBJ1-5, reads GAGVSQSPSNKVTEKGKDVELRCDPISGHTALYWYRQSLGQGLEFLIYFQGNSAPDKSGLPSDRFSAERTGGSVSTLTIQRTQQEDSAVYLCASSHDYGPLSNQPQHFGDGTRLSIL.

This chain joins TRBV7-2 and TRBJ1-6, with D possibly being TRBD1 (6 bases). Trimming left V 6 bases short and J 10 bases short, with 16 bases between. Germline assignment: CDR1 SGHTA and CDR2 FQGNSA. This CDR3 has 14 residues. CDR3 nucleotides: TGTGCCAGCAGTAAACAGGGTAGGGGATCACCCCTCCACTTT. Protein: CASSKQGRGSPLHF.

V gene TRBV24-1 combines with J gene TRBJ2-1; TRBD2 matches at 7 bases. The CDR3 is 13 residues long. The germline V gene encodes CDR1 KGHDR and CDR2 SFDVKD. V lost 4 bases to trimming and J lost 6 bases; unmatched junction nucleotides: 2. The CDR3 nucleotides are TGTGCCACCAGTGAGGGAGGGAGCAATGAGCAGTTCTTC. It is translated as CATSEGGSNEQFF.

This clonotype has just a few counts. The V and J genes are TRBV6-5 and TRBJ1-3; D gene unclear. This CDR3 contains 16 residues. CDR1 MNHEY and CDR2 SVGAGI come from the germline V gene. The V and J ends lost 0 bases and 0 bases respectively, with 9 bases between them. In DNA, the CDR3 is TGTGCCAGCAGTTACTCGCCACGGATCTCTGGAAACACCATATATTTT. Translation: CASSYSPRISGNTIYF.

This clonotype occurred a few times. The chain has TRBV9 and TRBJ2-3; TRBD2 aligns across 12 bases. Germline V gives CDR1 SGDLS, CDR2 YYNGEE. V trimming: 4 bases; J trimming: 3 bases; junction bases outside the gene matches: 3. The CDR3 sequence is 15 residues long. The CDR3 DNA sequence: TGTGCCAGCAGCCCTAGCGGGGGGGCGACAGATACGCAGTATTTT. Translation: CASSPSGGATDTQYF.

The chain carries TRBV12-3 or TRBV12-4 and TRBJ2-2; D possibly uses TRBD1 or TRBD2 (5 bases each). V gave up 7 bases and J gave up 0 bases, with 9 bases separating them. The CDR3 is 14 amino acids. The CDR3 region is CASTRDPNTGELFF. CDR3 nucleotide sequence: TGTGCCAGCACCAGGGACCCGAACACCGGGGAGCTGTTTTTT.

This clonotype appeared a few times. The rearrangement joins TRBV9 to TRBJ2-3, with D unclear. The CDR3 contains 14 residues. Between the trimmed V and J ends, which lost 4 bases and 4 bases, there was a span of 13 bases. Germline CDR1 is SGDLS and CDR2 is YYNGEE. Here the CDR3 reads CASSPPADPDTQYF. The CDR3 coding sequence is TGTGCCAGCAGCCCGCCGGCAGACCCAGATACGCAGTATTTT.

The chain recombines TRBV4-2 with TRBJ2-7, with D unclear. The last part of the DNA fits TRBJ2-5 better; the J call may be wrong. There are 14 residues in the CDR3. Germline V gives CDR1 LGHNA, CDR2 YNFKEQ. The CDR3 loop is CASSQGSLQETQYF. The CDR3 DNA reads TGTGCCAGCAGCCAAGGAAGTCTTCAAGAGACCCAGTACTTC.

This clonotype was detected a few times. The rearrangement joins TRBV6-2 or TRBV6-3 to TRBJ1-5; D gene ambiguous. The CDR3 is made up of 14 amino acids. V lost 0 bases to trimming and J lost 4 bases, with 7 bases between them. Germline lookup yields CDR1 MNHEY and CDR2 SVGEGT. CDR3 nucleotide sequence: TGTGCCAGCAGTTACTCGTCCAGGAATCAGCCCCAGCATTTT. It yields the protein CASSYSSRNQPQHF.

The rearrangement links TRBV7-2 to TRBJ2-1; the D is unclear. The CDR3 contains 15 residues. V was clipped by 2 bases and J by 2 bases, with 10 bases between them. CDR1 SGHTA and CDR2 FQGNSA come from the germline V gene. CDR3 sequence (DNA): TGTGCCAGCAGCTTAAATGCCCGAACCTACAATGAGCAGTTCTTC. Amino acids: CASSLNARTYNEQFF.

CDR3 in DNA: TGTGCCAGCTCACCGTCCACAACCCGACAGGGGAGAAACACTGAAGCTTTCTTT. Protein product: CASSPSTTRQGRNTEAFF. The V call is TRBV18, the J call TRBJ1-1, with 8 bases matching TRBD1. Germline CDR1 is KGHSH and CDR2 is LQKENI. With 3 bases clipped from V and 2 bases from J, the junction kept 14 bases outside the gene matches. The CDR3 has 18 amino acids.

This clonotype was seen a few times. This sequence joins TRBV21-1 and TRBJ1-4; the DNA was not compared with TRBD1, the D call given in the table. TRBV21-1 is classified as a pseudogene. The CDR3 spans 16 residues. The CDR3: CASSKSYGTANEKLFF. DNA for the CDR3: TGTGCCAGCAGCAAATCATACGGGACAGCTAATGAAAAACTGTTTTTT.

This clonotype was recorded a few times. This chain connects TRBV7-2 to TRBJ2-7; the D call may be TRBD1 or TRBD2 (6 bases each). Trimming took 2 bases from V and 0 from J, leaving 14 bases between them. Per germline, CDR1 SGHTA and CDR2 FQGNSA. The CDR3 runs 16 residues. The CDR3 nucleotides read TGTGCCAGCAGCTTACCTAGAGGGGGGCCCTCCTACGAGCAGTACTTC. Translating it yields CASSLPRGGPSYEQYF.

The CDR3 loop is CASSTGTIYGYTF. CDR3 nucleotides: TGTGCCAGCAGCACCGGGACTATTTATGGCTACACCTTC. The chain couples TRBV3-1 to TRBJ1-2, with D possibly matching TRBD1 (5 bases). Trimming left V 5 bases short and J 5 bases short, with 12 bases between. The CDR3 extends over 13 amino acids. CDR1 is LGHDT, CDR2 YNNKEL, per germline (reference sequence).

The chain's CDR3 is CASSSLGGAQYEQYF. The CDR3 nucleotides are TGTGCCAGCAGCTCCCTTGGGGGGGCCCAATACGAGCAGTACTTC. The chain employs TRBV28 and TRBJ2-7; a weak D match, TRBD2 (7 bases). The CDR3 extends over 15 amino acids. Trimming cost V 6 bases and J 4 bases, with 19 bases left between them. Germline V CDR1 and CDR2: MDHEN, SYDVKM.

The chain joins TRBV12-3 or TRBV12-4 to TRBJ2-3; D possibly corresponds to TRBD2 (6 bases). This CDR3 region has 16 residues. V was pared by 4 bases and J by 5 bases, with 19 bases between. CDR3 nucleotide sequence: TGTGCCAGCAGTTCTCCGTCTAGCGTGAGAAGAGATACGCAGTATTTT. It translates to CASSSPSSVRRDTQYF.